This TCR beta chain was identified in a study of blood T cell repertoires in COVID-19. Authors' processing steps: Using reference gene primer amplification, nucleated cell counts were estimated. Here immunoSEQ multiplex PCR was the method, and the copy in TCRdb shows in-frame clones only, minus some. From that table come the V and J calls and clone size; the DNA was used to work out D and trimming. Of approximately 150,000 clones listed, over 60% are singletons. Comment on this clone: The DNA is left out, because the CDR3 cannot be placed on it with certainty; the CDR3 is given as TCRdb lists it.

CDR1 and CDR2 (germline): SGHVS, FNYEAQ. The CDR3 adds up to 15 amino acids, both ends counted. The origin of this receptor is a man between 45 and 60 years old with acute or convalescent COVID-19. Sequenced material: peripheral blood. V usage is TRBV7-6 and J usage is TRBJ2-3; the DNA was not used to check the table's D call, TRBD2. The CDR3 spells CASSSSPAPRDTQYF.